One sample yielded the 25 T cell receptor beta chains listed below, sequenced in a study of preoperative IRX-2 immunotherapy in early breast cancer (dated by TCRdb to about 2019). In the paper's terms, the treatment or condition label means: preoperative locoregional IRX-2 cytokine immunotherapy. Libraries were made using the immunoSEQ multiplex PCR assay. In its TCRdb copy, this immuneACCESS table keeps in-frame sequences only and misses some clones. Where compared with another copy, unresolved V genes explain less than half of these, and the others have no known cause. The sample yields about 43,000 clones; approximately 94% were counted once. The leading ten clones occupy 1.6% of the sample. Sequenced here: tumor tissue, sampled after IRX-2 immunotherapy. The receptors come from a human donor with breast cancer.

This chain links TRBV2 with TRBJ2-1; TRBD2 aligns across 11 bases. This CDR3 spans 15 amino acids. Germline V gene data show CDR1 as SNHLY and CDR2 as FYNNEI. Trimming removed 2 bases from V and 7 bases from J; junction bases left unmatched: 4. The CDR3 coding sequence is TGTGCCAGCAGTGAAAGAACTAGCGGGGGTAATGAGCAGTTCTTC. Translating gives CASSERTSGGNEQFF.

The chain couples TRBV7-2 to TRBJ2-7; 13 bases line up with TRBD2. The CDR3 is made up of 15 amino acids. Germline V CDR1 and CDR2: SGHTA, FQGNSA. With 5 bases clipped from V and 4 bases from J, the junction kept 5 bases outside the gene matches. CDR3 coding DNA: TGTGCCAGCAGCGGACCGGGACTAGCGGGATACGAGCAGTACTTC. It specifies CASSGPGLAGYEQYF.

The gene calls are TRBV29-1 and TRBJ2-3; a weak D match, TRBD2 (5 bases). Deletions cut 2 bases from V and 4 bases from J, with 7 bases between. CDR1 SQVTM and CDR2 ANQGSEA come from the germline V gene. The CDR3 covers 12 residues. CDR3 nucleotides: TGCAGCGTTGAACTAGCAGCAGATACGCAGTATTTT. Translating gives CSVELAADTQYF.

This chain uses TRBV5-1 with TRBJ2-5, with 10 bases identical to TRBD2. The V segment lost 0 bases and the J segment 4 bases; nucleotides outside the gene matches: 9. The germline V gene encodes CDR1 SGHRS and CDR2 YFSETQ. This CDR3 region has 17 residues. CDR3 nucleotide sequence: TGCGCCAGCAGCTTGGGGATTAGCGGGGGGTTTCCAGAGACCCAGTACTTC. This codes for CASSLGISGGFPETQYF.

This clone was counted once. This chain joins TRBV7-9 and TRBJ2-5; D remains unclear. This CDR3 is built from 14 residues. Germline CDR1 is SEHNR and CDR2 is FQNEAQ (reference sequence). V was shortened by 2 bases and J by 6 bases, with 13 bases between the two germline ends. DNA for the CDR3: TGTGCCAGCAGCTTATCGGCCAGCAAGAAGACCCAGTACTTC. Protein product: CASSLSASKKTQYF.

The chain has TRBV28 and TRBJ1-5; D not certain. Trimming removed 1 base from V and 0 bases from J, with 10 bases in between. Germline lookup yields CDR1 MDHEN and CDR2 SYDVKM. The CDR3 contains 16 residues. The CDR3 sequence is CASSLSVPVSNQPQHF. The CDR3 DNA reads TGTGCCAGCAGTTTATCGGTGCCCGTTAGCAATCAGCCCCAGCATTTT.

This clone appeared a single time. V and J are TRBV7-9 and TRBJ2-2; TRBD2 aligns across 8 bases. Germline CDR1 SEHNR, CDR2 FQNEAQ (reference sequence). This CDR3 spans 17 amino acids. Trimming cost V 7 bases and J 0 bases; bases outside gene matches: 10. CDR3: CASTPRGGTPNTGELFF. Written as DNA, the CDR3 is TGTGCCAGCACCCCCCGCGGGGGGACCCCGAACACCGGGGAGCTGTTTTTT.

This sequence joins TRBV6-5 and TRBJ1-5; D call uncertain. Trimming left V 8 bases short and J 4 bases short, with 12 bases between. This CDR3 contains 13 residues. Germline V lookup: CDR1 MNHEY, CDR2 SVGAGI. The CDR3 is CASGTNDNQPQHF. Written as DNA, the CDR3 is TGTGCCAGCGGCACAAACGATAATCAGCCCCAGCATTTT.

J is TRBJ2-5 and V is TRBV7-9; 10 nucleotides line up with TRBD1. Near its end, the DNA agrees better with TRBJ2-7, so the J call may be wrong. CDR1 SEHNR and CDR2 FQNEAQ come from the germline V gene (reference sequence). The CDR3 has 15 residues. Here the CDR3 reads CASSSPRDRGYEQYF. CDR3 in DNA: TGTGCCAGCAGCTCGCCCCGGGACAGGGGTTACGAGCAGTACTTC.

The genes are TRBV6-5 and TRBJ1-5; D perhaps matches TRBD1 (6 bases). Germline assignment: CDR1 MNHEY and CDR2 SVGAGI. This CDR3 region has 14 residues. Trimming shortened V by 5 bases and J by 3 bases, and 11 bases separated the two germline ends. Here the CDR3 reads CASSKGQINQPQHF. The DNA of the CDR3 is TGTGCCAGCAGTAAGGGACAAATCAATCAGCCCCAGCATTTT.

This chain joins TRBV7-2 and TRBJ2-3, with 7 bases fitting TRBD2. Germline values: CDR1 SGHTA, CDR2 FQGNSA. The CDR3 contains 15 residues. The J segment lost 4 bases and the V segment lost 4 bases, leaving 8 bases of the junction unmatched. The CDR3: CASSSRGSGPDTQYF. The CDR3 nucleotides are TGTGCCAGCAGCTCCCGGGGTAGCGGGCCAGATACGCAGTATTTT.

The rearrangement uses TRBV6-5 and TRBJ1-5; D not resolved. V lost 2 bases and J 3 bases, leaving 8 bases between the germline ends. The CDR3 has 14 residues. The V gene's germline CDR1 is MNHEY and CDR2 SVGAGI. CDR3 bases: TGTGCCAGCAGTTACGTGGCGGTCAATCAGCCCCAGCATTTT. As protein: CASSYVAVNQPQHF.

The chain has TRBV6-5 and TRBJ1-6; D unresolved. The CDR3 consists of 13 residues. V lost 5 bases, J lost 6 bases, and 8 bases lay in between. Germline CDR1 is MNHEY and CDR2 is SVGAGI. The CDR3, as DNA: TGTGCCAGCAGTACAGACTTTAATTCACCCCTCCACTTT. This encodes CASSTDFNSPLHF.

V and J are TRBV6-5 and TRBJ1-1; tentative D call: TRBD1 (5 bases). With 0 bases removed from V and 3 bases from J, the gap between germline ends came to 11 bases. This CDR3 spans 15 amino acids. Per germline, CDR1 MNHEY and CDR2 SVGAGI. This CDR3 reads CASSYSSAGDTEAFF. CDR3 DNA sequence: TGTGCCAGCAGTTACTCGAGCGCGGGGGACACTGAAGCTTTCTTT.

The CDR3 region has the DNA TGTGCCAGCAGTTTATCGGGACGGGGCACTAATGAAAAACTGTTTTTT. Translation: CASSLSGRGTNEKLFF. This sequence joins TRBV27 and TRBJ1-4, with TRBD1 as a possible D gene (5 bases). The CDR3 loop spans 16 amino acids. The germline V gene has CDR1 MNHEY and CDR2 SMNVEV (reference sequence). V shed 0 bases and J shed 2 bases, with 10 bases lying between them.

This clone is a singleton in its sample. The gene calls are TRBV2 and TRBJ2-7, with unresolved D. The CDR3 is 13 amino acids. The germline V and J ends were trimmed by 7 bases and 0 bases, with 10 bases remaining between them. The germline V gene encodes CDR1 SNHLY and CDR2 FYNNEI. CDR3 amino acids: CASKVRSSYEQYF. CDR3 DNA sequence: TGTGCCAGCAAAGTCCGTAGCTCCTACGAGCAGTACTTC.

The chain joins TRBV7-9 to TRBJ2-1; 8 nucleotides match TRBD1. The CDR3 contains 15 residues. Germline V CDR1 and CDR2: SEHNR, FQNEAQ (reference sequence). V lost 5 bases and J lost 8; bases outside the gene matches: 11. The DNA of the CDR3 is TGTGCCAGCAGCCTAGGACAGGGATTTACCTATGAGCAGTTCTTC. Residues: CASSLGQGFTYEQFF.

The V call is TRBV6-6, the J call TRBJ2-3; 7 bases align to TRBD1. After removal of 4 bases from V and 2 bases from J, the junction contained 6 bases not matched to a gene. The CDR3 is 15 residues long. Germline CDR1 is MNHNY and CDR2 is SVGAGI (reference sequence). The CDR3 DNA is TGTGCCAGCAGTTCGGACAGGCAGGACACAGATACGCAGTATTTT. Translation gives CASSSDRQDTDTQYF.

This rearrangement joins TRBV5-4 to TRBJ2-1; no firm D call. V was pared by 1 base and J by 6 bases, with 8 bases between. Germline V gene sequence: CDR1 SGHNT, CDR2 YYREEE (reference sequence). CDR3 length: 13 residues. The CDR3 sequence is CASSLPFANEQFF. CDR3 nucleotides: TGTGCCAGCAGCTTGCCCTTTGCCAATGAGCAGTTCTTC.

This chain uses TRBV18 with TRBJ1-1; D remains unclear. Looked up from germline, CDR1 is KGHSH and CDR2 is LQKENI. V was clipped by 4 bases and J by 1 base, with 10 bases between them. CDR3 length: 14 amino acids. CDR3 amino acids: CASSLGTRNTEAFF. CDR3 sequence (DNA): TGTGCCAGCTCACTCGGAACCAGGAACACTGAAGCTTTCTTT.

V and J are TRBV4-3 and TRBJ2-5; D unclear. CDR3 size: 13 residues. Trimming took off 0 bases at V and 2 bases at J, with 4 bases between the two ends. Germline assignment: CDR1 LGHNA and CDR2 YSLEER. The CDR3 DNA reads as TGCGCCAGCAGCCAAGATTATCAAGAGACCCAGTACTTC. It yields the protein CASSQDYQETQYF.

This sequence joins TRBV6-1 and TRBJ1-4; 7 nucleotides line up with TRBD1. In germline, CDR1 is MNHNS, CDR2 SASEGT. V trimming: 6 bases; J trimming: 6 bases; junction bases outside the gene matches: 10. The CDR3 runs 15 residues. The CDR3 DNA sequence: TGTGCCAGCAGCAACGTCAGGGGGTCTGATGAAAAACTGTTTTTT. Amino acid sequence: CASSNVRGSDEKLFF.

CDR3 bases: TGTGCCAGCAGTGAGTCTTTTGGGGGTCCAACTAATGAAAAACTGTTTTTT. Translation: CASSESFGGPTNEKLFF. The V gene is TRBV6-1, the J gene TRBJ1-4; TRBD1 might be the D (5 bases). The V end lost 3 bases, the J end lost 0 bases, and 14 bases lay between the germline ends. There are 17 residues in the CDR3. Per germline, CDR1 MNHNS and CDR2 SASEGT.

The CDR3 coding sequence is TGTGCCAGCAGCCGGGACAGGGAGGCGGGAAAACTGTTTTTT. It specifies CASSRDREAGKLFF. V usage is TRBV7-2 and J usage is TRBJ1-4; TRBD1 matches at 9 bases. There are 14 residues in the CDR3. The V and J ends lost 5 bases and 10 bases, in that order; junction bases with no gene match: 8. Germline CDR1 and CDR2: SGHTA and FQGNSA.

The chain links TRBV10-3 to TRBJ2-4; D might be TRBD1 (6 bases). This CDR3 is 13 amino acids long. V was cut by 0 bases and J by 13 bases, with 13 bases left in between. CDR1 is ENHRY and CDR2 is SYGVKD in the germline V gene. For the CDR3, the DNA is TGTGCCATCAGTGAGTCTGGGACACCTCCCCAGTACTTC. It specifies CAISESGTPPQYF.